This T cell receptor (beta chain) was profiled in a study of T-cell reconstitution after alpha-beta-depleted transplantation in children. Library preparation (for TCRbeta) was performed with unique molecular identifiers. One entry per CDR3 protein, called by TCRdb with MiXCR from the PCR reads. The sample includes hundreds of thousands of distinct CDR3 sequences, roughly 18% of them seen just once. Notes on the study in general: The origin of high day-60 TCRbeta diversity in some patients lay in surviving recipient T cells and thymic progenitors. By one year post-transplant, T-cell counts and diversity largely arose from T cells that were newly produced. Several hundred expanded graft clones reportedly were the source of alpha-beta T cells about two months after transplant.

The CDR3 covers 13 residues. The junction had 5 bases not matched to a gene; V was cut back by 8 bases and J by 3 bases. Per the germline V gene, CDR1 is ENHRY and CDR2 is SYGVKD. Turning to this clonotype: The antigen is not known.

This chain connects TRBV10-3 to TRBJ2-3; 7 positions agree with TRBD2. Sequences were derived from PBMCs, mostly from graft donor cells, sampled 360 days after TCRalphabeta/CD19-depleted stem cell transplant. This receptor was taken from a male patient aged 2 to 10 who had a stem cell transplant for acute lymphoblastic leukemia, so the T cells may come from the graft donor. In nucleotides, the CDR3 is TGTGCCATCGGCGGGCGGGGGACAGATACGCAGTATTTT. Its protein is CAIGGRGTDTQYF.